This T cell receptor (beta chain) is drawn from a study of response to subunit inactivated influenza vaccine. In TCRdb, the RT-PCR reads were re-called with MiXCR into one record per CDR3 protein. The data show approximately 500,000 distinct CDR3 sequences, under 15% seen once. The CDR3 has 14 amino acids. Per the germline V gene, CDR1 is LNHDA and CDR2 is SQIVND (reference sequence). Trimming at V came to 7 bases and at J to 4 bases, leaving 6 bases not matched to a gene. The V call is TRBV19, the J call TRBJ1-1; 10 positions match TRBD1. The clonotype comes from a man aged 50-59 years who received an inactivated influenza vaccine. The sample in question was PBMCs from blood, obtained more than 35 days after vaccination. The CDR3 protein is CASTPRTGGTEAFF. Written as DNA, the CDR3 is TGTGCCAGTACACCCCGGACAGGGGGCACTGAAGCTTTCTTT.